These 32 T cell receptor beta chains share one sample of origin, sequenced in a study of blood T cells in healthy people across ages. Primed by a sample-barcoded 5' primer and a J-beta primer mix, a second PCR proceeded for 7 to 11 cycles. TCRdb re-called the 5' RACE reads with MiXCR, one entry per CDR3 protein. The sample contains 780,000 or so distinct CDR3 sequences, about 61% of which appear only once. The specimen was blood. All receptors come from a man aged 35-49 years in good health.

This clonotype has more than one count but fewer than ten. The chain combines TRBV6-5 with TRBJ1-5, with 8 bases aligning to TRBD1. From germline, CDR1 is MNHEY and CDR2 SVGAGI. This CDR3 is built from 16 residues. V trimming: 5 bases; J trimming: 5 bases; junction bases outside the gene matches: 11. The CDR3 nucleotides read TGTGCCAGCAGTCCTGACAGGGGATCGGCATATCAGCCCCAGCATTTT. Its translation: CASSPDRGSAYQPQHF.

The genes are TRBV4-3 and TRBJ2-1; D unresolved. The CDR3 has 18 residues. Trimming took off 0 bases at V and 1 base at J, with 16 bases between the two ends. Germline V gene data show CDR1 as LGHNA and CDR2 as YSLEER. CDR3 residues: CASSQDSRFLISYNEQFF. DNA of the CDR3: TGCGCCAGCAGCCAAGATAGTAGGTTCCTTATATCCTACAATGAGCAGTTCTTC.

This clonotype was picked up a small number of times. This chain joins TRBV5-5 and TRBJ2-6, with 8 bases matching TRBD1. The J segment lost 0 bases and the V segment lost 4 bases, leaving 15 bases of the junction unmatched. Germline V gene lookup returns CDR1 SGHKS and CDR2 YYEKEE (reference sequence). This CDR3 has 20 residues. CDR3: CASSHPPKDRVYSGANVLTF. For the CDR3, the DNA is TGTGCCAGCAGCCATCCACCGAAGGACAGGGTGTACTCTGGGGCCAACGTCCTGACTTTC.

The V gene is TRBV7-2, the J gene TRBJ2-7; 10 bases are shared with TRBD1. Trimming cost V 5 bases and J 6 bases; bases outside gene matches: 7. The CDR3 length is 14 residues. CDR1 is SGHTA and CDR2 is FQGNSA in the germline V gene. Written as DNA, the CDR3 is TGTGCCAGCAGCGGGATGACAGGGGGCGGCGAGCAGTACTTC. It codes for CASSGMTGGGEQYF.

In its sample, this clonotype was seen a few times. The chain couples TRBV6-2 or TRBV6-3 to TRBJ2-7; D gene unclear. The germline CDR1 and CDR2 sequences are MNHEY and SVGEGT. The CDR3 totals 14 residues. Trimming took 0 bases from V and 0 from J, leaving 6 bases between them. The DNA for the CDR3 is TGTGCCAGCAGTTACTCTGCCAGCTCCTACGAGCAGTACTTC. Translation gives CASSYSASSYEQYF.

V usage is TRBV13 and J usage is TRBJ2-5; 9 positions agree with TRBD1. CDR1 PRHDT and CDR2 FYEKMQ come from the germline V gene (reference sequence). Trimming cost V 5 bases and J 4 bases; bases outside gene matches: 8. The CDR3 contains 15 residues. CDR3 DNA sequence: TGTGCCAGCAGCCGGACAGGGGCCTCCAGAGAGACCCAGTACTTC. This translates into CASSRTGASRETQYF.

The chain uses TRBV29-1 and TRBJ2-5; D is ambiguous. The CDR3 contains 12 residues. The germline CDR1 and CDR2 sequences are SQVTM and ANQGSEA. V was shortened by 1 base and J by 11 bases, with 14 bases between the two germline ends. In DNA form, the CDR3 reads TGCAGCGTTGAAGTGTCGGGCAATGAGCAGTACTTC. As protein: CSVEVSGNEQYF. Full variable domain (missing parts from reference TRBV29-1 and TRBJ2-5): SAVISQKPSRDICQRGTSLTIQCQVDSQVTMMFWYRQQPGQSLTLIATANQGSEATYESGFVIDKFPISRPNLTFSTLTVSNMSPEDSSIYLCSVEVSGNEQYFGPGTRLLVL.

The chain carries TRBV10-3 and TRBJ1-5; 7 positions agree with TRBD1. The trim removed 7 bases at V and 5 bases at J, leaving 14 bases unmatched. The germline V gene has CDR1 ENHRY and CDR2 SYGVKD. The CDR3 is 16 residues long. This chain's CDR3 is CAIILSPGTEDQPQHF. The CDR3 nucleotides are TGTGCCATCATCCTTTCGCCCGGGACAGAGGATCAGCCCCAGCATTTT.

The chain links TRBV12-3 or TRBV12-4 to TRBJ2-1, with TRBD1 matching over 9 bases. The V segment lost 5 bases and the J segment 6 bases; nucleotides outside the gene matches: 8. The CDR3 consists of 15 residues. The CDR3 loop reads CASSNRDRAINEQFF. In nucleotides, the CDR3 is TGTGCCAGCAGTAACCGGGACAGGGCGATCAATGAGCAGTTCTTC.

This clonotype was seen only a few times. This sequence may be a read error, since a much larger clone differs from it by one base. The chain is built from TRBV6-2 or TRBV6-3 and TRBJ2-7; 10 positions agree with TRBD1. This CDR3 spans 14 amino acids. The junction had 10 bases not matched to a gene; V was cut back by 7 bases and J by 7 bases. The germline V gene encodes CDR1 MNHEY and CDR2 SVGEGT. The CDR3 here is CASTKRTGGDEQYF. The CDR3 bases are TGTGCCAGCACCAAGCGGACAGGGGGAGATGAGCAGTACTTC.

V is TRBV28 and J is TRBJ2-1; perhaps TRBD1 as D (6 bases). Germline-derived CDR1 and CDR2 are MDHEN and SYDVKM. The germline V and J ends were trimmed by 6 bases and 8 bases, with 20 bases remaining between them. The CDR3 spans 15 residues. CDR3 sequence (DNA): TGTGCCAGCAGCAAGCCGGGACACCCATTGCATGAGCAGTTCTTC. Protein product: CASSKPGHPLHEQFF.

This chain uses TRBV5-1 with TRBJ1-2, with D unclear. The germline V gene encodes CDR1 SGHRS and CDR2 YFSETQ. The CDR3 totals 13 residues. V was cut by 3 bases and J by 4 bases, with 10 bases left in between. The CDR3 region has the DNA TGCGCCAGCAGCTCATCGACAACCTATGGCTACACCTTC. Protein sequence: CASSSSTTYGYTF.

The V call is TRBV6-2 or TRBV6-3, the J call TRBJ1-5; 9 nucleotides align to TRBD1. The CDR3 length is 19 residues. V trimming: 0 bases; J trimming: 0 bases; junction bases outside the gene matches: 9. Germline-derived CDR1 and CDR2 are MNHEY and SVGEGT. The CDR3: CASSYSMEGQGYSNQPQHF. The CDR3 DNA is TGTGCCAGCAGTTACTCGATGGAGGGACAGGGATATAGCAATCAGCCCCAGCATTTT.

J is TRBJ2-1 and V is TRBV20-1; 9 bases line up with TRBD2. The germline CDR1 and CDR2 sequences are DFQATT and SNEGSKA (reference sequence). V trimming: 5 bases; J trimming: 2 bases; junction bases outside the gene matches: 7. The CDR3 sequence is 15 residues long. The CDR3 DNA follows: TGCAGTGCTGGCCCGACTAGCGGCGCCTACAATGAGCAGTTCTTC. As protein: CSAGPTSGAYNEQFF.

The genes are TRBV6-1 and TRBJ1-2; D remains ambiguous. V dropped 2 bases and J dropped 10 bases, with 11 bases sitting between them. The CDR3 has 12 residues. Germline V gives CDR1 MNHNS, CDR2 SASEGT. The CDR3 nucleotides are TGTGCCAGCAGTGAAAGGTTTTCAGCCTACACCTTC. This codes for CASSERFSAYTF.

This chain links TRBV7-9 with TRBJ2-5; D uncertain. V lost 1 base and J 5 bases, leaving 14 bases between the germline ends. The CDR3 runs 15 residues. Germline assignment: CDR1 SEHNR and CDR2 FQNEAQ (reference sequence). The CDR3 region is CASSLGSTVGETQYF. The CDR3 DNA reads as TGTGCCAGCAGCTTAGGGTCCACCGTAGGGGAGACCCAGTACTTC.

The chain uses TRBV2 and TRBJ2-7; TRBD1 matches 9 bases. Gene TRBJ2-5 matches the end of the DNA better, so the J call may be wrong. CDR1 SNHLY and CDR2 FYNNEI come from the germline V gene. The CDR3 length is 11 residues. The chain's CDR3 is CASDRGETQYF. The CDR3 DNA reads TGTGCCAGCGACAGGGGGGAGACCCAGTACTTC.

The rearrangement uses TRBV27 and TRBJ1-2; TRBD1 is a possible D gene (5 bases). CDR3 length: 16 residues. Trimming stripped 2 bases from V and 5 bases from J, with 18 bases between. CDR1 is MNHEY and CDR2 is SMNVEV in the germline V gene (reference sequence). This CDR3 is CASSLGGGYSEYGYTF. The CDR3, as DNA: TGTGCCAGCAGTTTAGGCGGGGGGTACTCGGAATATGGCTACACCTTC.

This chain joins TRBV6-1 and TRBJ2-1; D unresolved. The V and J ends lost 1 base and 6 bases respectively, with 7 bases between them. The length of the CDR3 is 13 residues. Germline V gives CDR1 MNHNS, CDR2 SASEGT. DNA of the CDR3: TGTGCCAGCAGTGAAGTTTCAAGCAATGAGCAGTTCTTC. This encodes CASSEVSSNEQFF.

The genes are TRBV6-5 and TRBJ2-1, with D possibly being TRBD1 (6 bases). Germline values: CDR1 MNHEY, CDR2 SVGAGI. The CDR3 is made up of 16 amino acids. V lost 5 bases and J lost 0, with 14 bases in between. CDR3 residues: CASSVGFRGSYNEQFF. The CDR3 coding sequence is TGTGCCAGCAGTGTGGGGTTCAGGGGCTCCTACAATGAGCAGTTCTTC.

The J gene is TRBJ2-4, the V gene TRBV20-1; D is possibly TRBD2 (5 bases). Germline-derived CDR1 and CDR2 are DFQATT and SNEGSKA (reference sequence). V was cut by 2 bases and J by 3 bases, with 11 bases left in between. The CDR3 contains 14 residues. The CDR3 bases are TGCAGTGCTAGATTCGAGGGTGTCAAAAACATTCAGTACTTC. Its protein is CSARFEGVKNIQYF.

The V and J genes are TRBV5-1 and TRBJ2-1; unclear D gene. V lost 0 bases and J 0 bases, leaving 13 bases between the germline ends. The CDR3 loop spans 17 amino acids. CDR1 and CDR2 from the germline V gene are SGHRS and YFSETQ. CDR3 coding DNA: TGCGCCAGCAGCTTGGTAGGACGGTTAAGCTCCTACAATGAGCAGTTCTTC. This sequence encodes CASSLVGRLSSYNEQFF.

The V and J genes are TRBV20-1 and TRBJ2-7; TRBD2 matches 13 bases. The CDR3 is made up of 17 amino acids. CDR1 is DFQATT, CDR2 SNEGSKA, per germline (reference sequence). V lost 5 bases to trimming and J lost 0 bases; unmatched junction nucleotides: 10. CDR3 nucleotides: TGCAGTGCTGCGACTAGCGGGGGGCCCCGGCGCTCCTACGAGCAGTACTTC. This codes for CSAATSGGPRRSYEQYF.

The rearrangement uses TRBV29-1 and TRBJ2-1, with 13 bases aligning to TRBD2. Germline CDR1 is SQVTM and CDR2 is ANQGSEA. The trim removed 5 bases at V and 5 bases at J, leaving 12 bases unmatched. The CDR3 has 17 residues. The CDR3 bases are TGCAGCGTTCCCGGGACTAGCGGGAATATACCGAACAATGAGCAGTTCTTC. Its protein product is CSVPGTSGNIPNNEQFF.

This chain uses TRBV6-5 with TRBJ1-1, with D unclear. Looked up from germline, CDR1 is MNHEY and CDR2 is SVGAGI. The CDR3 is made up of 14 amino acids. Trimming took off 2 bases at V and 1 base at J, with 8 bases between the two ends. CDR3 DNA sequence: TGTGCCAGCAGTTACAAGGGCACGAACACTGAAGCTTTCTTT. It specifies CASSYKGTNTEAFF.

The genes are TRBV29-1 and TRBJ1-1; D is unclear. The CDR3 runs to 13 residues. With 7 bases removed from V and 6 bases from J, the gap between germline ends came to 18 bases. Looked up from germline, CDR1 is SQVTM and CDR2 is ANQGSEA. CDR3 in amino acids: CSAYGRPVAEAFF. CDR3 in DNA: TGCAGCGCCTATGGACGGCCTGTGGCTGAAGCTTTCTTT.

This chain uses TRBV5-1 with TRBJ2-7, with TRBD2 matching over 11 bases. Germline CDR1 reads SGHRS; CDR2 reads YFSETQ. The CDR3 is made up of 17 amino acids. V shed 2 bases, J shed 0 bases, and the junction held 7 bases outside the gene matches. CDR3 nucleotides: TGCGCCAGCAGCTTTAAGGGACTAGCGGAAGTCTCCTACGAGCAGTACTTC. Protein: CASSFKGLAEVSYEQYF.

This clonotype showed up just once. The rearrangement joins TRBV3-1 to TRBJ1-1; no clear D gene. The length of the CDR3 is 13 residues. Looked up from germline, CDR1 is LGHDT and CDR2 is YNNKEL (reference sequence). The germline V and J ends were trimmed by 6 bases and 5 bases, with 13 bases remaining between them. CDR3 sequence (DNA): TGTGCCAGCAGGCCGATCCTGGGGACTGAAGCTTTCTTT. Translation: CASRPILGTEAFF.

The chain couples TRBV21-1 to TRBJ1-6; no check of the table's D call, TRBD1, against the DNA was made. TRBV21-1 is noted as a pseudogene. CDR3 length equals 17 residues. The CDR3: CASSNTGPSSYNSPLHF. CDR3 nucleotide sequence: TGTGCCAGCAGCAATACAGGGCCGAGCTCCTATAATTCACCCCTCCACTTT.

This clonotype was observed a single time. This chain joins TRBV20-1 and TRBJ2-7, with TRBD2 matching over 11 bases. CDR1 and CDR2 (germline): DFQATT, SNEGSKA (reference sequence). The CDR3 sequence is 14 residues long. DNA for the CDR3: TGCAGCGCAAAAATATCTAGCGGGAGGTCCGAGCAGTACTTC. It encodes CSAKISSGRSEQYF.

The genes are TRBV5-1 and TRBJ2-3, with 9 bases matching TRBD1. CDR1 SGHRS and CDR2 YFSETQ come from the germline V gene. The CDR3 spans 18 residues. Germline trimming cut 4 bases from V and 3 bases from J; bases unmatched to any gene: 15. CDR3: CASSTPRGQGSATDTQYF. The CDR3 DNA follows: TGCGCCAGCAGCACCCCTCGGGGACAGGGTAGTGCGACAGATACGCAGTATTTT.

This chain connects TRBV6-1 to TRBJ2-4; D tentatively fits TRBD1 or TRBD2 (7 bases each). This CDR3 spans 14 amino acids. Germline-derived CDR1 and CDR2 are MNHNS and SASEGT. The V and J ends lost 3 bases and 13 bases respectively, with 19 bases between them. The CDR3: CASSDSGGGNEQYF. Written as DNA, the CDR3 is TGTGCCAGCAGTGATTCAGGGGGGGGCAATGAGCAGTACTTC.